Included here is one T cell receptor beta chain sequence, with context. This clonotype showed up just a few times. What this receptor recognizes is not known. Base qualities are missing; no much larger clone stands one base away. The CDR3 runs 17 amino acids, cysteine and phenylalanine included. Only the CDR3 DNA stays, 51 bases, in frame from base 1. Sequences SGHVS (CDR1) and FNYEAQ (CDR2) are obtained from the germline V gene. The 39 donors, aged about 6 to 100 years, were systemically healthy Caucasian individuals from Russia. Around 10 milliliters of peripheral blood were collected from each donor into EDTA-treated Vacutainer tubes. PBMCs were isolated by Ficoll-Paque density-gradient centrifugation, with at least 7 million obtained per sample. Total RNA was extracted from PBMCs with Trizol reagent, with at least 6 micrograms obtained per sample. Naive CD45RAhigh/CD27high T cell percentages were measured by flow cytometry on a PBMC aliquot from every donor.

Library prep was done by 5' RACE. This sample was sequenced with an Illumina HiSeq 2500. A second about 6 to 11 cycle PCR used a sample-barcoded 5' primer and a J-beta primer mix. Each TCR beta cDNA molecule received a unique molecular identifier from a template-switch 5' adaptor carrying 12 random nucleotides. Each sample yielded at least 3 million CDR3-containing paired-end reads. First-strand cDNA was synthesized from all RNA with the Mint cDNA synthesis kit, primed by a TRBC-specific oligonucleotide. After uracil-DNA glycosylase treatment, a first 18-cycle PCR used universal primers M1SS and BC2_uni_R on all cDNA. In the authors' own workflow: For normalization, 1 million high-quality reads, each with a distinct molecular identifier, were randomly selected from each sample. Instead of being binned into consensus sequences, reads with shared molecular identifiers were discarded. CDR3 identification, clonotype clustering and error correction used MiTCR with a Q25 quality threshold and the strictest error-elimination algorithm. A nonparametric unseen species model with Euler transformation was used to estimate lower-bound total TCR beta diversity. TCRdb itself trimmed the public reads at Q25 with fastp, ran MiXCR and retained productive beta chains. Every CDR3 protein is listed once, alongside the most common genes and DNA of its rows. The V and J calls here are based on TCRdb, not the publication. The sample contains around 820,000 distinct CDR3 sequences, 20% to 25% of them found a single time. The ten largest clones take up approximately 3.7% of the sample.

This specimen comes from a study of blood T cells in healthy people across ages (dated by TCRdb to 2014 to 2015). Background on the whole study: In model experiments, roughly one uniquely barcoded TCR beta cDNA molecule per two T cells was captured by template switching. Using deep sequencing normalized with unique cDNA molecular identifiers, the study measured how TCR beta repertoire diversity changes with age. Donors were grouped into four age groups: young (average approximately 16 years), middle-aged (roughly 38), aged (about 60) and long-lived (approximately 81). Using the same blood draw, the study looked at two additional independent replicas of 1 million unique cDNA reads for two donors, one aged 18 to 30 and the other aged 80 or older. What the study reported, not specific to this receptor: Compared with the aged group, the long-lived group had more naive CD4+ T cells, fewer expanded clones and increased TCR diversity, a pattern suggesting age selection. As age increased, observed TCR beta diversity per million T cells dropped in a roughly linear way, and a significant reduction was already evident by age 40. Since profiling was done on bulk unsorted PBMCs, naive and antigen-experienced compartments could not be conclusively compared. There was a strong correlation between observed TCR beta diversity and the percentage of naive T cells measured by flow cytometry. Because donor CMV infection status was unknown, age-related changes in expanded clonotypes were potentially confounded. Total diversity estimates from one million sequenced T cells were considered lower bounds and underestimates.

These same records also appear under a second study, on T cells of mothers and their children. Reported in the second study: Nine systemically healthy Caucasian individuals served as donors, namely three mothers together with their six children. cDNA synthesis used all of the extracted RNA, with approximately 1.4 ug of RNA in each 15 ul reaction. In the second PCR, the M1S primer added sample barcodes and 2-4 random nucleotides. More than 8 million TCR beta CDR3 reads were obtained from each mother, and approximately 3 million reads were obtained from each child. Thymic selection shapes the output of TCR recombination in a similar way in related and unrelated pairs, and inherited differences have a minor effect. Normalized repertoire overlap was always found to be slightly, but never significantly, higher in related mother-child pairs than in unrelated mother-child pairs. With a sensitivity of approximately 100 clones per million clonotypes, no persistent microchimeric T cell clones were detected. Deep NGS was used in the study to compare the TCR beta repertoires of mothers and children and to look for features that separate related mother-child pairs from unrelated individuals. On average, the children were approximately 12 +/- 4 years old, while the mothers were 40 +/- 4 years old. After adapter ligation with NEBNext reagents, the libraries were sequenced on Illumina HiSeq 2000 with 100+100 nt paired-end reads. To prevent cross-contamination, the mother and child libraries were prepared a month apart and were sequenced in separate runs. For each donor, between roughly 450,000 and 2,200,000 distinct TCR beta clonotypes were identified. Naive TCR beta clonotypes were estimated from low-frequency clonotypes matched to each donor's FACS-determined naive share, without sorting.

The clonotype was recovered from a boy aged 5-17 years in good health. The chain was built from TRBV7-6 and TRBJ2-5; a stretch of 8 junction bases matches TRBD1. The assigned J gene may be wrong: the sequence end matches TRBJ2-1 better. Sequencing used blood. The CDR3 sequence is CASSLESRAGGVNEQFF. The bases are TGTGCCAGCAGCTTAGAGAGCCGGGCAGGGGGCGTCAATGAGCAGTTCTTC.